Shown below are 24 T cell receptor beta chains from a single sample sequenced in a study of blood T cell repertoires in COVID-19 (dated by TCRdb to about 2020). Library prep was done by the immunoSEQ multiplex PCR assay. In its TCRdb copy, this immuneACCESS table keeps in-frame sequences only and misses some clones. Where compared with another copy, unresolved V genes explain less than half of these, and the others have no known cause. The sample records around 150,000 clones, roughly 77% of which are singletons. Approximately 11% of the sample rests with the top ten. Sequenced: peripheral blood. The receptors originated from a human donor in a cohort sampled during active COVID-19.

DNA for the CDR3: TGTGCCAGCAGCCGAGCGGGAGAACAAGAGACCCAGTACTTC. Encoded protein: CASSRAGEQETQYF. The chain carries TRBV5-4 and TRBJ2-5; TRBD2 matches 8 bases. Germline V gene data show CDR1 as SGHNT and CDR2 as YYREEE (reference sequence). After removal of 4 bases from V and 2 bases from J, the junction contained 4 bases not matched to a gene. CDR3 size: 14 residues.

This sequence joins TRBV5-8 and TRBJ2-3; D is perhaps TRBD2 (6 bases). Germline CDR1 is SGHTS and CDR2 is YDEGEE. CDR3 size: 16 residues. V was cut by 0 bases and J by 2 bases, with 13 bases left in between. This CDR3 is CASSLGWAGSTDTQYF. DNA for the CDR3: TGTGCCAGCAGCTTGGGATGGGCGGGGTCCACAGATACGCAGTATTTT.

The rearrangement links TRBV5-4 to TRBJ1-1; 8 bases map to TRBD1. Looked up from germline, CDR1 is SGHNT and CDR2 is YYREEE (reference sequence). The CDR3 contains 15 residues. The trim removed 4 bases at V and 0 bases at J, leaving 5 bases unmatched. The CDR3 coding sequence is TGTGCCAGCAGCGAAAGACAGGGGATGAACACTGAAGCTTTCTTT. Translated, it gives CASSERQGMNTEAFF. Filled out from reference TRBV5-4 and TRBJ1-1, the complete variable domain reads ETGVTQSPTHLIKTRGQQVTLRCSSQSGHNTVSWYQQALGQGPQFIFQYYREEENGRGNFPPRFSGLQFPNYSSELNVNALELDDSALYLCASSERQGMNTEAFFGQGTRLTVV.

The chain joins TRBV11-2 to TRBJ2-5; 10 bases are shared with TRBD2. Per the germline V gene, CDR1 is SGHAT and CDR2 is FQNNGV. CDR3 length: 15 amino acids. Germline trimming cut 5 bases from V and 3 bases from J; bases unmatched to any gene: 6. CDR3 region: CASSPSSGGEETQYF. The CDR3 DNA reads TGTGCCAGCAGCCCAAGCAGCGGGGGGGAAGAGACCCAGTACTTC. Looking up the rest from reference TRBV11-2 and TRBJ2-5 gives the full variable domain: EAGVAQSPRYKIIEKRQSVAFWCNPISGHATLYWYQQILGQGPKLLIQFQNNGVVDDSQLPKDRFSAERLKGVDSTLKIQPAKLEDSAVYLCASSPSSGGEETQYFGPGTRLLVL.

The chain is built from TRBV6-1 and TRBJ1-6; 7 bases are a match to TRBD1. The CDR3 length is 14 residues. Looked up from germline, CDR1 is MNHNS and CDR2 is SASEGT. With V trimmed by 6 bases and J by 6 bases, 5 bases remained unmatched. CDR3 in amino acids: CASSLQGINSPLHF. The DNA for the CDR3 is TGTGCCAGCAGCCTACAGGGGATTAATTCACCCCTCCACTTT.

The chain uses TRBV21-1 and TRBJ2-3; TRBD2 reflects the table's D call only, with no check against the DNA. TRBV21-1 is deemed a pseudogene. The CDR3 runs to 16 residues. CDR3 sequence: CASSKAGRGGTDTQYF. The CDR3 DNA sequence: TGTGCCAGCAGCAAAGCGGGGCGGGGGGGCACAGATACGCAGTATTTT.

The gene calls are TRBV7-9 and TRBJ2-2, with D hard to call. Germline lookup yields CDR1 SEHNR and CDR2 FQNEAQ (reference sequence). This CDR3 has 12 residues. Trimming removed 6 bases from V and 3 bases from J, with 5 bases in between. CDR3 nucleotide sequence: TGTGCCAGCAGATATTACACCGGGGAGCTGTTTTTT. Its translation is CASRYYTGELFF. The variable domain in full, completed from reference TRBV7-9 and TRBJ2-2, reads DTGVSQNPRHKITKRGQNVTFRCDPISEHNRLYWYRQTLGQGPEFLTYFQNEAQLEKSRLLSDRFSAERPKGSFSTLEIQRTEQGDSAMYLCASRYYTGELFFGEGSRLTVL.

This chain uses TRBV5-6 with TRBJ1-3; 7 positions match TRBD1. This CDR3 region has 14 residues. Trimming cost V 4 bases and J 2 bases; bases outside gene matches: 3. Germline CDR1 reads SGHDT; CDR2 reads YYEEEE. The CDR3: CASSPTGAGNTIYF. CDR3 sequence (DNA): TGTGCCAGCAGCCCTACAGGGGCTGGAAACACCATATATTTT.

The chain joins TRBV6-2 or TRBV6-3 to TRBJ2-5; D might be TRBD1 (6 bases). V dropped 5 bases and J dropped 4 bases, with 17 bases sitting between them. Looked up from germline, CDR1 is MNHEY and CDR2 is SVGEGT. This CDR3 has 15 amino acids. CDR3 region: CASSRRDTGGETQYF. The CDR3 DNA sequence: TGTGCCAGCAGTCGACGGGACACTGGAGGAGAGACCCAGTACTTC.

This chain connects TRBV11-2 to TRBJ2-4; D is possibly TRBD2 (5 bases). Trimming took 4 bases from V and 0 from J, leaving 10 bases between them. CDR3 length: 15 amino acids. Germline V gene data show CDR1 as SGHAT and CDR2 as FQNNGV. This chain's CDR3 is CASSYPGLAKNIQYF. As DNA, the CDR3 is TGTGCCAGCAGCTACCCCGGACTAGCCAAAAACATTCAGTACTTC. Combining the CDR3 with reference TRBV11-2 and TRBJ2-4 gives the whole variable domain EAGVAQSPRYKIIEKRQSVAFWCNPISGHATLYWYQQILGQGPKLLIQFQNNGVVDDSQLPKDRFSAERLKGVDSTLKIQPAKLEDSAVYLCASSYPGLAKNIQYFGAGTRLSVL.

This clone was seen once. This chain joins TRBV2 and TRBJ1-6; TRBD1 aligns across 11 bases. With 10 bases clipped from V and 9 bases from J, the junction kept 5 bases outside the gene matches. The CDR3 contains 13 residues. Looked up from germline, CDR1 is SNHLY and CDR2 is FYNNEI. The CDR3 nucleotides are TGTGCCATAGCGGGACAGGGGGTTTCACCCCTCCACTTT. Protein product: CAIAGQGVSPLHF.

The chain recombines TRBV3-1 (or the pseudogene TRBV3-2) with TRBJ2-7; 10 nucleotides align to TRBD2. CDR1 and CDR2 from the germline V gene are LGHDT and YNNKEL (reference sequence). After removal of 7 bases from V and 3 bases from J, the junction contained 9 bases not matched to a gene. The CDR3 has 15 residues. As DNA, the CDR3 is TGTGCCAGCACCGACCGGACTAGCGGCTTCTACGAGCAGTACTTC. It specifies CASTDRTSGFYEQYF.

The rearrangement uses TRBV10-2 and TRBJ2-1, with 9 bases lining up with TRBD1. With 0 bases clipped from V and 7 bases from J, the junction kept 7 bases outside the gene matches. Germline values: CDR1 WSHSY, CDR2 SAAADI. The CDR3 runs 16 residues. The CDR3 nucleotides read TGCGCCAGCAGTGAGTCTGGGACAGGGAAGGTAAATGAGCAGTTCTTC. Protein sequence: CASSESGTGKVNEQFF.

The chain recombines TRBV4-1 with TRBJ1-6, with D hard to call. Looked up from germline, CDR1 is MGHRA and CDR2 is YSYEKL. This CDR3 has 14 residues. V dropped 3 bases and J dropped 9 bases, with 12 bases sitting between them. In DNA, the CDR3 is TGCGCCAGCAGCCAGCCCGGGAGACTTTCACCCCTCCACTTT. Translated, it gives CASSQPGRLSPLHF.

The J gene is TRBJ2-7, the V gene TRBV7-2; possible D gene TRBD2, 6 bases. Germline assignment: CDR1 SGHTA and CDR2 FQGNSA. Deletions cut 2 bases from V and 3 bases from J, with 20 bases between. The CDR3 has 17 amino acids. CDR3: CASSLFGLGGTLYEQYF. Here the CDR3 DNA reads TGTGCCAGCAGCTTATTCGGGCTTGGCGGGACGCTCTACGAGCAGTACTTC.

The V call is TRBV5-4, the J call TRBJ2-1; no reliable D call. The CDR3 loop spans 14 amino acids. The germline V gene encodes CDR1 SGHNT and CDR2 YYREEE (reference sequence). Trimming cost V 2 bases and J 5 bases, with 11 bases left between them. CDR3 sequence reads: CASSFFYPNNEQFF. The CDR3, as DNA: TGTGCCAGCAGCTTTTTCTACCCCAACAATGAGCAGTTCTTC.

This rearrangement joins TRBV7-2 to TRBJ2-7; possibly TRBD2 for D (5 bases). V gave up 1 base and J gave up 2 bases, with 15 bases separating them. The CDR3 covers 16 residues. CDR1 is SGHTA, CDR2 FQGNSA, per germline. DNA of the CDR3: TGTGCCAGCAGCTTAGGGGGAGCAGGCCGAACCTACGAGCAGTACTTC. It translates to CASSLGGAGRTYEQYF.

J is TRBJ1-6 and V is TRBV12-3 or TRBV12-4, with TRBD1 matching over 7 bases. This CDR3 region has 13 residues. Germline trimming cut 6 bases from V and 6 bases from J; bases unmatched to any gene: 2. The CDR3 spells CASRGTANSPLHF. The CDR3 DNA sequence: TGTGCCAGCAGGGGGACAGCTAATTCACCCCTCCACTTT.

This sequence joins TRBV6-5 and TRBJ2-3; 11 nucleotides agree with TRBD2. The CDR3 consists of 16 residues. Germline lookup yields CDR1 MNHEY and CDR2 SVGAGI. The ends lost 4 bases at V and 4 bases at J; junction bases unmatched: 7. In DNA form, the CDR3 reads TGTGCCAGCAGTTTTTCTAGCGGGGGGCTCGCAGATACGCAGTATTTT. Amino acids: CASSFSSGGLADTQYF.

The chain employs TRBV7-6 and TRBJ1-5; 8 positions match TRBD1. V dropped 5 bases and J dropped 0; count of bases not matched to a gene: 6. Looked up from germline, CDR1 is SGHVS and CDR2 is FNYEAQ. The CDR3 has 16 residues. CDR3 loop: CASSLGQGASNQPQHF. The DNA of the CDR3 is TGTGCCAGCAGCCTTGGACAGGGCGCTAGCAATCAGCCCCAGCATTTT.

The V and J genes are TRBV7-3 and TRBJ2-6; 7 bases fit TRBD2. This CDR3 spans 17 amino acids. Germline V CDR1 and CDR2: SGHTA, FQGTGA. V lost 2 bases and J lost 2; bases outside the gene matches: 6. The DNA of the CDR3 is TGTGCCAGCAGCTTAGAGGGAGGGCCAGCTGGGGCCAACGTCCTGACTTTC. Protein: CASSLEGGPAGANVLTF.

The chain joins TRBV7-2 to TRBJ2-1, with 8 bases lining up with TRBD2. Germline-derived CDR1 and CDR2 are SGHTA and FQGNSA. V shed 2 bases, J shed 10 bases, and the junction held 16 bases outside the gene matches. The CDR3 is 17 residues long. CDR3 bases: TGTGCCAGCAGCTTAAGAGGAGTTGGAGCGGGAGTTCGCGAGCAGTTCTTC. Protein: CASSLRGVGAGVREQFF.

The chain carries TRBV3-1 (or the pseudogene TRBV3-2) and TRBJ1-1, with a possible D match to TRBD1 (5 bases). The germline V and J ends were trimmed by 0 bases and 2 bases, with 13 bases remaining between them. Germline V gene sequence: CDR1 LGHDT, CDR2 YNNKEL (reference sequence). This CDR3 is built from 16 residues. As DNA, the CDR3 is TGTGCCAGCAGCCAAGAGGAGGAGGGACTTAACACTGAAGCTTTCTTT. Residues: CASSQEEEGLNTEAFF.

The genes are TRBV5-1 and TRBJ2-7, with D perhaps matching TRBD1 (6 bases). V lost 1 base and J 3 bases, leaving 11 bases between the germline ends. Germline CDR1 SGHRS, CDR2 YFSETQ. This CDR3 has 14 amino acids. The CDR3 sequence is CASSLTSQGYEQYF. CDR3 nucleotide sequence: TGCGCCAGCAGCTTGACTTCACAGGGCTACGAGCAGTACTTC.